Listed below are T cell receptor beta chains from one sample, sequenced in a study of blood T cell repertoires in COVID-19. Profiled with immunoSEQ multiplex PCR; TCRdb holds only in-frame clones, not every one. This table has 120,000 or so clones, about 80% appearing once. Sequencing was performed on peripheral blood. Receptor source: a woman aged 45-65 years with acute or convalescent COVID-19. CDR3s include the opening cysteine and the closing phenylalanine or tryptophan. D genes are given only for firm matches. Size is omitted from some rows. Given values are once, few, many or a class for expanded clones.

>TRBV19|-|TRBJ1-3|-
TGTGCCAGTAGTACGGGGTCAGATGGAAACACCATATATTTT
CASSTGSDGNTIYF
>TRBV19|-|TRBJ1-5|-
TGTGCCAGTAGTATAGCGGTCAACAATCAGCCCCAGCATTTT
CASSIAVNNQPQHF
>TRBV15|-|TRBJ1-4|-
TGTGCCACCAGCAGAGATCGGGGAGGCGAAAAACTGTTTTTT
CATSRDRGGEKLFF
>TRBV9|-|TRBJ2-1|-
TGTGCCAGCAGCCCCCGGGGGACCGCCAGCTCCTACAATGAGCAGTTCTTC
CASSPRGTASSYNEQFF
>TRBV27|-|TRBJ1-1|TRBD1
TGTGCCAGCAGGCGGACAGGTGGGACTGAAGCTTTCTTT
CASRRTGGTEAFF
>TRBV5-6|-|TRBJ1-5|-
TGTGCCAGCAGCCTAGATAATAGCAATCAGCCCCAGCATTTT
CASSLDNSNQPQHF
>TRBV7-9|-|TRBJ2-2|-
TGTGCCAGCAGCTTATCAGGGAACCCCGGGGAGCTGTTTTTT
CASSLSGNPGELFF
>TRBV5-1|once|TRBJ1-1|-
TGCGCCAGCAGCTTGGGCCGCCTAAAGAACACTGAAGCTTTCTTT
CASSLGRLKNTEAFF
>TRBV27|-|TRBJ1-5|TRBD1
TGTGCCAGCAGTTGGACAGGGGACCAGCCCCAGCATTTT
CASSWTGDQPQHF
>TRBV19|-|TRBJ1-1|TRBD1
TGTGCCAGTAGTATGGGAAGGGGGCTTTTGACTTGGAACACTGAAGCTTTCTTT
CASSMGRGLLTWNTEAFF
>TRBV19|-|TRBJ1-5|-
TGTGCCAGTAGTATAGTACGGGGCAGGGGAGGGAATCAGCCCCAGCATTTT
CASSIVRGRGGNQPQHF
>TRBV30|-|TRBJ2-3|TRBD2
TGTGCCTGGAGTCCCTGGACTAGCGGGGACACAGATACGCAGTATTTT
CAWSPWTSGDTDTQYF
>TRBV30|-|TRBJ1-2|-
TGTGCCTGGAGTCCAGGACAGAACTATGGCTACACCTTC
CAWSPGQNYGYTF